The 13 T cell receptor beta chains below come from one sample, sequenced in a study of graft-versus-host responses after intestinal transplantation. Sequencing was performed with immunoSEQ multiplex PCR; in TCRdb, only in-frame clones are kept and a portion is missing. The table includes roughly 28,000 clones, 70% to 90% detected once. Sequenced material: PBMCs, taken around 480 days after intestinal transplantation. These receptors were collected from a human patient who received an intestinal transplant, so some T cells may come from the graft donor.

The CDR3: CATSRGGRGTLAKNIQYF. CDR3 DNA sequence: TGTGCCACCAGCAGAGGTGGGCGTGGCACCTTAGCCAAAAACATTCAGTACTTC. The gene calls are TRBV15 and TRBJ2-4; no definite D call. V shed 1 base and J shed 0 bases, with 16 bases lying between them. Germline CDR1 and CDR2: LNHNV and YYDKDF (reference sequence). The CDR3 is 18 residues long.

The sample holds one count of this clone. The chain is built from TRBV4-1 and TRBJ2-1, with unresolved D. Germline V gives CDR1 MGHRA, CDR2 YSYEKL. This CDR3 has 12 residues. Trimming shortened V by 4 bases and J by 7 bases, and 8 bases separated the two germline ends. CDR3 coding DNA: TGCGCCAGCAGCCCGTTGGGGAATGAGCAGTTCTTC. It codes for CASSPLGNEQFF.

Points on this clone: One end of the junction does not line up with germline, which may come from a read error. This chain links TRBV11-2 with TRBJ2-7, with 8 bases fitting TRBD2. Germline V gene data show CDR1 as SGHAT and CDR2 as FQNNGV. The CDR3 contains 14 residues. The CDR3 bases are TGTCCCAGCAGCTGGAGTAGCGGGACCTACGAGCAGTACTTC. This codes for CPSSWSSGTYEQYF.

In its sample, this clone was seen once. The V call is TRBV5-1, the J call TRBJ1-2; D perhaps matches TRBD1 (6 bases). This CDR3 region has 14 residues. Germline assignment: CDR1 SGHRS and CDR2 YFSETQ. V was trimmed by 0 bases and J by 5 bases, leaving 11 bases between them. The CDR3 protein is CASSLAVRGYGYTF. DNA for the CDR3: TGCGCCAGCAGCTTGGCCGTTAGGGGGTATGGCTACACCTTC. Drawing the rest from reference TRBV5-1 and TRBJ1-2, the complete variable domain is KAGVTQTPRYLIKTRGQQVTLSCSPISGHRSVSWYQQTPGQGLQFLFEYFSETQRNKGNFPGRFSGRQFSNSRSEMNVSTLELGDSALYLCASSLAVRGYGYTFGSGTRLTVV.

This chain joins TRBV4-3 and TRBJ2-1, with D perhaps TRBD2 (6 bases). The V and J ends lost 6 bases and 1 base respectively, with 10 bases between them. In germline, CDR1 is LGHNA, CDR2 YSLEER. The CDR3 sequence is 14 residues long. This CDR3 is CASSLGGSYNEQFF. As DNA, the CDR3 is TGCGCCAGCAGTCTGGGGGGTTCCTACAATGAGCAGTTCTTC.

The chain employs TRBV27 and TRBJ2-3; possibly TRBD2 for D (5 bases). Trimming pared 5 bases from V and 3 bases from J, leaving 12 bases between. The CDR3 spans 14 residues. Germline lookup yields CDR1 MNHEY and CDR2 SMNVEV (reference sequence). The CDR3 protein is CASSPRTGTDTQYF. In DNA form, the CDR3 reads TGTGCCAGCAGTCCCCGGACTGGTACAGATACGCAGTATTTT.

The V and J genes are TRBV27 and TRBJ1-5; no reliable D call. The CDR3 has 13 residues. The germline V gene encodes CDR1 MNHEY and CDR2 SMNVEV (reference sequence). V was trimmed by 1 base and J by 5 bases, leaving 6 bases between them. CDR3: CASSLFSDQPQHF. The CDR3, as DNA: TGTGCCAGCAGTTTATTTTCAGATCAGCCCCAGCATTTT.

This chain connects TRBV10-1 to TRBJ2-6; 13 nucleotides line up with TRBD2. CDR1 WNHNN and CDR2 SYGVQD come from the germline V gene (reference sequence). The J segment lost 1 base and the V segment lost 8 bases, leaving 8 bases of the junction unmatched. The CDR3 extends over 18 amino acids. The CDR3 DNA follows: TGCGCCAGCCAGCCCGGACTAGCGGGAGATTCTGGGGCCAACGTCCTGACTTTC. Protein product: CASQPGLAGDSGANVLTF.

CDR3 in amino acids: CASIRSGSGNSTSYEQYF. CDR3 nucleotide sequence: TGTGCCAGCATCCGATCGGGGTCAGGGAACTCAACCTCCTACGAGCAGTACTTC. The V call is TRBV11-2, the J call TRBJ2-7; possibly TRBD1 or TRBD2 for D (5 bases each). The germline gives CDR1 SGHAT, CDR2 FQNNGV. This CDR3 spans 18 amino acids. The V gene lost 7 bases and the J gene lost 0 bases, with 25 bases spanning the gap. The full variable domain, its missing parts supplied by reference TRBV11-2 and TRBJ2-7, is EAGVAQSPRYKIIEKRQSVAFWCNPISGHATLYWYQQILGQGPKLLIQFQNNGVVDDSQLPKDRFSAERLKGVDSTLKIQPAKLEDSAVYLCASIRSGSGNSTSYEQYFGPGTRLTVT.

V gene TRBV6-1 combines with J gene TRBJ2-7; TRBD1 aligns across 7 bases. CDR1 and CDR2 from the germline V gene are MNHNS and SASEGT. V lost 6 bases, J lost 5 bases, and 13 bases stayed unmatched. The CDR3 has 15 amino acids. CDR3 loop: CASRSEQTGVNEQYF. The CDR3, as DNA: TGTGCCAGCAGATCGGAGCAAACAGGGGTGAACGAGCAGTACTTC.

The chain links TRBV5-4 to TRBJ1-1; D not certain. Germline CDR1 reads SGHNT; CDR2 reads YYREEE (reference sequence). V lost 2 bases and J 0 bases, leaving 5 bases between the germline ends. The CDR3 loop spans 13 amino acids. CDR3 region: CASSFSMNTEAFF. CDR3 DNA sequence: TGTGCCAGCAGCTTTAGTATGAACACTGAAGCTTTCTTT. The whole variable domain, filled in from reference TRBV5-4 and TRBJ1-1, reads ETGVTQSPTHLIKTRGQQVTLRCSSQSGHNTVSWYQQALGQGPQFIFQYYREEENGRGNFPPRFSGLQFPNYSSELNVNALELDDSALYLCASSFSMNTEAFFGQGTRLTVV.

The rearrangement joins TRBV11-3 to TRBJ2-5; TRBD1 matches at 8 bases. Germline loops: CDR1 SGHNT, CDR2 YENEEA. Germline trimming cut 3 bases from V and 5 bases from J; bases unmatched to any gene: 11. The CDR3 is made up of 16 amino acids. CDR3 in amino acids: CASSFGRQGLKETQYF. The CDR3 DNA sequence: TGTGCCAGCAGCTTCGGTCGACAGGGGCTTAAGGAGACCCAGTACTTC.

The V gene is TRBV7-8, the J gene TRBJ1-5; D is unclear. The CDR3 is 12 residues long. The germline CDR1 and CDR2 sequences are SGHVS and FQNEAQ. Between the trimmed V and J ends, which lost 6 bases and 3 bases, there was a span of 6 bases. As DNA, the CDR3 is TGTGCCAGCAGTGGGTTCAATCAGCCCCAGCATTTT. It yields the protein CASSGFNQPQHF.